The 30 T cell receptor beta chains presented below share a single source sample, sequenced in a study of blood T cell repertoires in COVID-19. TCRdb keeps only in-frame clones here, not all; method: immunoSEQ multiplex PCR. The sample lists roughly 330,000 clones, approximately 88% seen once, with about 5% in the top ten. The sequenced material came from PBMCs or T cells enriched from blood (not recorded which). The source of these receptors is a man aged 30-40 years who had recovered from COVID-19.

V is TRBV5-6 and J is TRBJ1-2; a weak D match, TRBD1 (5 bases). V was pared by 0 bases and J by 7 bases, with 13 bases between. The germline CDR1 and CDR2 sequences are SGHDT and YYEEEE. The CDR3 runs to 14 residues. The chain's CDR3 is CASSLDRGDGGYTF. CDR3 in DNA: TGTGCCAGCAGCTTGGATCGGGGGGATGGTGGCTACACCTTC.

The chain has TRBV3-1 (or the pseudogene TRBV3-2) and TRBJ2-7; a possible D gene is TRBD2 (6 bases). The CDR3 loop spans 13 amino acids. Germline assignment: CDR1 LGHDT and CDR2 YNNKEL (reference sequence). Trimming took off 3 bases at V and 6 bases at J, with 12 bases between the two ends. The CDR3 loop reads CASSQDPTSEQYF. In DNA form, the CDR3 reads TGTGCCAGCAGCCAGGACCCGACTAGCGAGCAGTACTTC.

The chain uses TRBV12-3 or TRBV12-4 and TRBJ1-3; the D is unclear. V was shortened by 6 bases and J by 0 bases, with 3 bases between the two germline ends. This CDR3 spans 12 amino acids. The CDR3 coding sequence is TGTGCCAGCAGCATCTCTGGAAACACCATATATTTT. This encodes CASSISGNTIYF.

The V and J genes are TRBV5-4 and TRBJ1-1; maybe TRBD1 (6 bases). V was shortened by 6 bases and J by 0 bases, with 12 bases between the two germline ends. The CDR3 totals 14 residues. Germline lookup yields CDR1 SGHNT and CDR2 YYREEE (reference sequence). The CDR3 DNA reads as TGTGCCAGCAAGGCCAGGGGACTGAACACTGAAGCTTTCTTT. Its protein product is CASKARGLNTEAFF.

The V gene is TRBV30, the J gene TRBJ2-7; possible D gene TRBD1, 6 bases. From germline, CDR1 is GTSNPN and CDR2 SVGIG (reference sequence). The ends were cut back, 7 bases at V and 3 bases at J, with 28 bases in the middle. The length of the CDR3 is 17 residues. The CDR3 protein is CAYSGAGDAGRGYEQYF. The CDR3 coding sequence is TGTGCCTACTCTGGGGCAGGGGATGCTGGTCGGGGCTACGAGCAGTACTTC. Full variable domain (outside the CDR3, taken from reference TRBV30 and TRBJ2-7): SQTIHQWPATLVQPVGSPLSLECTVEGTSNPNLYWYRQAAGRGLQLLFYSVGIGQISSEVPQNLSASRPQDRQFILSSKKLLLSDSGFYLCAYSGAGDAGRGYEQYFGPGTRLTVT.

This rearrangement joins TRBV6-5 to TRBJ1-3; D ambiguous. CDR1 MNHEY and CDR2 SVGAGI come from the germline V gene. This CDR3 spans 13 amino acids. The V gene lost 0 bases and the J gene lost 4 bases, with 4 bases spanning the gap. CDR3 region: CASSYSPGNTIYF. The CDR3 DNA reads as TGTGCCAGCAGTTACTCCCCAGGAAACACCATATATTTT.

V usage is TRBV13 and J usage is TRBJ1-6; D gene uncertain. Per the germline V gene, CDR1 is PRHDT and CDR2 is FYEKMQ (reference sequence). CDR3 length: 13 amino acids. Trimming pared 5 bases from V and 7 bases from J, leaving 9 bases between. CDR3 nucleotide sequence: TGTGCCAGCAGCCTATCGGGGAATTCACCCCTCCACTTT. Translated: CASSLSGNSPLHF.

This chain links TRBV7-2 with TRBJ2-1; TRBD2 matches 7 bases. With V trimmed by 1 base and J by 1 base, 4 bases remained unmatched. CDR3 length equals 16 residues. The germline CDR1 and CDR2 sequences are SGHTA and FQGNSA. The CDR3 DNA sequence: TGTGCCAGCAGCTTAGGTCTAGCGGTTTCCTACAATGAGCAGTTCTTC. Translation gives CASSLGLAVSYNEQFF.

This CDR3 reads CASSFEGFEQYF. The CDR3 DNA sequence: TGTGCCAGCAGTTTTGAGGGATTCGAGCAGTACTTC. The rearrangement uses TRBV27 and TRBJ2-7; perhaps TRBD2 as D (5 bases). The germline V gene has CDR1 MNHEY and CDR2 SMNVEV (reference sequence). V gave up 3 bases and J gave up 6 bases, with 9 bases separating them. This CDR3 contains 12 residues.

The chain uses TRBV9 and TRBJ1-5, with D possibly being TRBD1 (5 bases). Germline V gene sequence: CDR1 SGDLS, CDR2 YYNGEE. With 3 bases removed from V and 0 bases from J, the gap between germline ends came to 7 bases. This CDR3 comprises 14 residues. CDR3 sequence reads: CASSAGDSNQPQHF. As DNA, the CDR3 is TGTGCCAGCAGCGCGGGGGATAGCAATCAGCCCCAGCATTTT.

This chain connects TRBV10-1 to TRBJ2-7; 10 bases fit TRBD1. The CDR3 covers 15 residues. The V gene's germline CDR1 is WNHNN and CDR2 SYGVQD (reference sequence). After removal of 3 bases from V and 5 bases from J, the junction contained 7 bases not matched to a gene. The CDR3 DNA reads as TGCGCCAGCAGTGAATGGACAGGGGGATTCCACGAGCAGTACTTC. This sequence encodes CASSEWTGGFHEQYF.

This chain links TRBV19 with TRBJ2-5; 11 nucleotides agree with TRBD1. Germline V gene lookup returns CDR1 LNHDA and CDR2 SQIVND (reference sequence). Trimming cost V 6 bases and J 2 bases; bases outside gene matches: 5. This CDR3 has 15 residues. CDR3 region: CASSSGTGGQETQYF. CDR3 coding DNA: TGTGCCAGTAGCTCCGGGACAGGGGGACAAGAGACCCAGTACTTC. The whole variable domain, remainder taken from reference TRBV19 and TRBJ2-5, is DGGITQSPKYLFRKEGQNVTLSCEQNLNHDAMYWYRQDPGQGLRLIYYSQIVNDFQKGDIAEGYSVSREKKESFPLTVTSAQKNPTAFYLCASSSGTGGQETQYFGPGTRLLVL.

The chain uses TRBV9 and TRBJ2-7; the D gene is possibly TRBD1 (5 bases). V was clipped by 0 bases and J by 3 bases, with 10 bases between them. The CDR3 sequence is 14 residues long. Germline V gives CDR1 SGDLS, CDR2 YYNGEE. The CDR3 sequence is CASSVGTGHYEQYF. The CDR3 nucleotides read TGTGCCAGCAGCGTAGGAACCGGACACTACGAGCAGTACTTC.

The rearrangement joins TRBV5-4 to TRBJ2-7; possibly TRBD1 for D (6 bases). Germline V gene lookup returns CDR1 SGHNT and CDR2 YYREEE (reference sequence). CDR3 length: 15 residues. V was trimmed by 4 bases and J by 1 base, leaving 15 bases between them. CDR3 sequence: CASSPGGQISYEQYF. In DNA form, the CDR3 reads TGTGCCAGCAGCCCGGGCGGACAGATTTCCTACGAGCAGTACTTC.

V gene TRBV7-2 combines with J gene TRBJ2-1, with a weak D call TRBD2 (6 bases). There are 15 residues in the CDR3. V lost 2 bases to trimming and J lost 0 bases, with 8 bases between them. Germline assignment: CDR1 SGHTA and CDR2 FQGNSA. CDR3 sequence (DNA): TGTGCCAGCAGCTTACGGAGGGCCTCCTACAATGAGCAGTTCTTC. Encoded protein: CASSLRRASYNEQFF.

The chain has TRBV5-1 and TRBJ2-5; D might be TRBD1 (5 bases). The CDR3 extends over 14 amino acids. V lost 1 base and J lost 0, with 7 bases in between. Looked up from germline, CDR1 is SGHRS and CDR2 is YFSETQ. CDR3 DNA: TGCGCCAGCAGCTTGTTCAGGGACCAAGAGACCCAGTACTTC. It translates to CASSLFRDQETQYF.

The V call is TRBV5-1, the J call TRBJ2-7; the match to TRBD2 covers 15 bases. The CDR3 consists of 21 residues. Germline values: CDR1 SGHRS, CDR2 YFSETQ. The ends lost 4 bases at V and 3 bases at J; junction bases unmatched: 20. CDR3 loop: CASSLPEAGWTSGGAIYEQYF. The CDR3 region has the DNA TGCGCCAGCAGCCTTCCGGAGGCAGGGTGGACTAGCGGGGGGGCAATCTACGAGCAGTACTTC.

This clone appeared once. This rearrangement joins TRBV28 to TRBJ1-1; 12 nucleotides line up with TRBD1. Trimming removed 2 bases from V and 6 bases from J; junction bases left unmatched: 10. The CDR3 length is 17 residues. The V gene's germline CDR1 is MDHEN and CDR2 SYDVKM. The CDR3 region is CASSLGGTGGFLSEAFF. The CDR3 nucleotides are TGTGCCAGCAGTTTAGGGGGGACAGGGGGCTTCCTTTCTGAAGCTTTCTTT.

V gene TRBV7-6 combines with J gene TRBJ1-4, with 8 bases fitting TRBD1. CDR3 length: 15 amino acids. Germline lookup yields CDR1 SGHVS and CDR2 FNYEAQ. J lost 6 bases, V lost 1 base, and 4 bases had no gene match. CDR3 bases: TGTGCCAGCAGCTTAGTCCCGGGACAGGATGAAAAACTGTTTTTT. The encoded protein is CASSLVPGQDEKLFF.

This clone was counted once. V and J are TRBV5-1 and TRBJ2-1; D is unclear. The CDR3 has 12 amino acids. Trimming removed 4 bases at V and 4 bases at J, with 6 bases between. Germline V gives CDR1 SGHRS, CDR2 YFSETQ. The CDR3 sequence is CASSVQYNEQFF. The DNA of the CDR3 is TGCGCCAGCAGCGTACAATACAATGAGCAGTTCTTC. The full variable domain, its missing parts supplied by reference TRBV5-1 and TRBJ2-1, is KAGVTQTPRYLIKTRGQQVTLSCSPISGHRSVSWYQQTPGQGLQFLFEYFSETQRNKGNFPGRFSGRQFSNSRSEMNVSTLELGDSALYLCASSVQYNEQFFGPGTRLTVL.

The chain employs TRBV3-1 (or the pseudogene TRBV3-2) and TRBJ1-4, with a tentative D call TRBD1 (6 bases). The germline V gene encodes CDR1 LGHDT and CDR2 YNNKEL (reference sequence). The CDR3 covers 15 residues. The V gene lost 0 bases and the J gene lost 8 bases, with 13 bases spanning the gap. The CDR3 region has the DNA TGTGCCAGCAGCCAAGATCAGGGGATTGGGGAAAAACTGTTTTTT. Translating it yields CASSQDQGIGEKLFF.

J is TRBJ2-7 and V is TRBV27; unclear D gene. The CDR3 is 18 residues long. The germline V gene has CDR1 MNHEY and CDR2 SMNVEV (reference sequence). Trimming removed 5 bases from V and 3 bases from J, with 26 bases in between. The CDR3 nucleotides are TGTGCCAGCAGTCCGACCCAACCCCTAGGCATCGTCTTCTACGAGCAGTACTTC. This translates into CASSPTQPLGIVFYEQYF.

The chain joins TRBV9 to TRBJ2-7; perhaps TRBD2 as D (6 bases). This CDR3 spans 16 amino acids. Trimming removed 2 bases at V and 3 bases at J, with 18 bases between. CDR1 is SGDLS, CDR2 YYNGEE, per germline. The chain's CDR3 is CASSVARDAGDYEQYF. As DNA, the CDR3 is TGTGCCAGCAGCGTGGCGCGGGACGCCGGCGACTACGAGCAGTACTTC.

The DNA for the CDR3 is TGTGCCAGCAGCCTACGGACGGGGAATAGCAATCAGCCCCAGCATTTT. Protein sequence: CASSLRTGNSNQPQHF. The chain recombines TRBV4-2 with TRBJ1-5, with D hard to call. CDR1 LGHNA and CDR2 YNFKEQ come from the germline V gene. The V gene lost 4 bases and the J gene lost 0 bases, with 13 bases spanning the gap. This CDR3 has 16 amino acids.

The chain joins TRBV7-9 to TRBJ2-7, with D possibly matching TRBD1 (5 bases). V dropped 1 base and J dropped 5 bases, with 12 bases sitting between them. Germline CDR1 is SEHNR and CDR2 is FQNEAQ (reference sequence). The CDR3 consists of 14 residues. The CDR3 DNA reads as TGTGCCAGCAGCTTAGTCGGACACGTCCACGAGCAGTACTTC. It is translated as CASSLVGHVHEQYF.

This clone was detected only a few times. This chain joins TRBV3-1 (or the pseudogene TRBV3-2) and TRBJ1-4; TRBD1 matches at 8 bases. Germline CDR1 is LGHDT and CDR2 is YNNKEL (reference sequence). J gave up 5 bases and V 11 bases, and 7 bases lay outside the gene matches. The CDR3 has 13 residues. The CDR3 bases are TGTGCCTCAGGGGGCCGCTGGAATGAAAAACTGTTTTTT. This encodes CASGGRWNEKLFF.

This chain joins TRBV23-1 and TRBJ1-1; perhaps TRBD1 as D (5 bases). TRBV23-1 is designated an ORF whose function remains uncertain. The CDR3 totals 15 residues. Trimming shortened V by 2 bases and J by 7 bases, and 17 bases separated the two germline ends. CDR3 sequence: CASSQPHLMQGEAFF. In nucleotides, the CDR3 is TGCGCCAGCAGTCAACCTCACCTGATGCAGGGTGAAGCTTTCTTT.

The chain recombines TRBV21-1 with TRBJ1-4. TRBV21-1 is given as a pseudogene. CDR3 length equals 15 residues. In nucleotides, the CDR3 is TGTGCCAGCAGCAAAGGAAACAAGCGGTGCGAAAAACTGTTTTTT. Translated: CASSKGNKRCEKLFF.

The rearrangement joins TRBV6-5 to TRBJ1-1; 8 positions match TRBD1. The CDR3 spans 14 residues. Germline V gene sequence: CDR1 MNHEY, CDR2 SVGAGI. Trimming cost V 2 bases and J 5 bases; bases outside gene matches: 4. DNA for the CDR3: TGTGCCAGCAGTTACGCAGGGGGCAGGACTGAAGCTTTCTTT. It translates to CASSYAGGRTEAFF.

This chain links TRBV18 with TRBJ2-7; 8 bases are a match to TRBD2. From germline, CDR1 is KGHSH and CDR2 LQKENI. The CDR3 consists of 15 residues. V trimming: 2 bases; J trimming: 6 bases; junction bases outside the gene matches: 9. CDR3 in DNA: TGTGCCAGCTCACCAATCAAAGCTGCGGGGGGCGAGCAGTACTTC. It yields the protein CASSPIKAAGGEQYF.